A selection of T cell receptor beta chains follows, all from one sample in a study of metastatic and nonmetastatic thyroid tumors. TCRdb re-clonotyped the PCR reads through MiXCR. The sample gives about 5,000 clones, over 30% of which show up once; about 22% is in the top ten. Sequencing was done on a sample of adjacent normal tissue. Every receptor here comes from a female donor with papillary thyroid cancer or a benign thyroid nodule (not recorded which). Some clones in this sample may be carry-over from other donors' samples. CDR3s include the opening cysteine and the closing phenylalanine or tryptophan. The D gene is left open where the match is weak. Not all rows give a size; the values are once, few, many and, for expanded clones, a class.

TRBD2	TRBV5-1	TRBJ2-7	.	TGCGCCAGCAGCTTAGAACCGGGACTAGCGGGACAGTCCTACGAGCAGTACTTC	CASSLEPGLAGQSYEQYF
.	TRBV28	TRBJ1-2	large	TGTGCCAGCAGCTCCGGACAGCTGTATGGCTACACCTTC	CASSSGQLYGYTF
TRBD2	TRBV9	TRBJ2-3	.	TGTGCCAGCAGCTCCGGGACTAGCGTCACAGATACGCAGTATTTT	CASSSGTSVTDTQYF
.	TRBV20-1	TRBJ1-6	.	TGCAGTGCTAGAGTGGCCCGGGGCAGGATGGATTCACCCCTCCACTTT	CSARVARGRMDSPLHF
.	TRBV6-4	TRBJ1-2	.	TGTGCCAGCAGCGCGGGGACGGGCTATGGCTACACCTTC	CASSAGTGYGYTF
TRBD2	TRBV7-2	TRBJ2-7	.	TGTGCCAGCAGCTCCCGTCTAGCGGGAGGACTGGAGCAGTACTTC	CASSSRLAGGLEQYF
.	TRBV6-1	TRBJ2-1	few	TGTGCCAGCAGGTTCGGCCTTGAGCAGTTCTTC	CASRFGLEQFF
.	TRBV6-1	TRBJ2-3	.	TGTGCCAGCGCTTTTTGGGGAGATACGCAGTATTTT	CASAFWGDTQYF
TRBD2	TRBV11-2	TRBJ2-4	.	TGTGCCAGCAGCTTAAGGGGAACTAGCGGGGGAGGTAACATTCAGTACTTC	CASSLRGTSGGGNIQYF
.	TRBV28	TRBJ1-3	medium-sized	TGTGCCAGCAGCCACCCTCGGGGTAAGGATGGAAACACCATATATTTT	CASSHPRGKDGNTIYF
TRBD2	TRBV6-1	TRBJ2-7	.	TGTGCCAGTGGGCCTTTGGTAGCGGGAGGGGCATACTACGAGCAGTACTTC	CASGPLVAGGAYYEQYF
TRBD2	TRBV2	TRBJ2-1	.	TGTGCCAGCAGGAAAGTCTTCGGGAATAGCGGGAGGGAGGAGCAGTTCTTC	CASRKVFGNSGREEQFF
.	TRBV27	TRBJ2-1	.	TGTGCCAGCAGTGCGCTAGAGTACAATGAGCAGTTCTTC	CASSALEYNEQFF
TRBD2	TRBV20-1	TRBJ2-1	.	TGCAGTGCTAGGACTAGCGGTTACAATGAGCAGTTCTTC	CSARTSGYNEQFF
.	TRBV28	TRBJ1-2	few	TGTGCCAGCAGCCCAGGGGACCGCCTATTGTATGGCTACACCTTC	CASSPGDRLLYGYTF
.	TRBV27	TRBJ1-1	few	TGTGCCAGTCTACAGGAATCCACTGAAGCTTTCTTT	CASLQESTEAFF
.	TRBV6-2/TRBV6-3	TRBJ1-2	.	TGTGCCAGCAGTTACTCGTCAACTACCTATGGCTACACCTTC	CASSYSSTTYGYTF
TRBD2	TRBV5-1	TRBJ2-3	.	TGCGCCAGCAGCTTGGAGCGGGGGTGGGGAGATACGCAGTATTTT	CASSLERGWGDTQYF
TRBD2	TRBV28	TRBJ2-1	few	TGTGCCAGCAGTTTAGTACTAGCGGGGGGGACTGGTAATGAGCAGTTCTTC	CASSLVLAGGTGNEQFF
.	TRBV30	TRBJ2-7	.	TGTGCCTGGAGTGTCGGGGGCTACGAGCAGTACTTC	CAWSVGGYEQYF
.	TRBV27	TRBJ1-2	.	TGTGCCAGCAGTTTCGGGGGGGCGAATGGCTACACCTTC	CASSFGGANGYTF
TRBD2	TRBV10-1	TRBJ2-1	few	TGCGCCAGCAGTGCAGCGGGAGGTGGGGATGAGCAGTTCTTC	CASSAAGGGDEQFF
TRBD1	TRBV6-2/TRBV6-3	TRBJ2-7	large	TGTGCCAGCAGTTCCCACCGGACAGGGAACTACGAGCAGTACTTC	CASSSHRTGNYEQYF
.	TRBV30	TRBJ2-7	.	TGTGCCTGGAAAACGGACCGCCGCTCCTACGAGCAGTACTTC	CAWKTDRRSYEQYF
.	TRBV20-1	TRBJ1-2	.	TGCAGTGCCCGGAAAGGGGGTAACTATGGCTACACCTTC	CSARKGGNYGYTF
TRBD2	TRBV20-1	TRBJ2-1	medium-sized	TGCAGTGCCGGTGGGACTAGCGGGAGCGGTGAGCAGTTCTTC	CSAGGTSGSGEQFF
TRBD1	TRBV5-1	TRBJ2-2	.	TGCGCCAGCAGCTTCCGGGACAGGGAACGGGAGCTGTTTTTT	CASSFRDRERELFF
.	TRBV2	TRBJ2-2	.	TGTGCCAGCAGTCCATCTGTAGCGGAGAAGAACACCGGGGAGCTGTTTTTT	CASSPSVAEKNTGELFF
.	TRBV19	TRBJ2-1	few	TGTGCCAGTAGTATGGGTCGACATGGAGAGCAGTTCTTC	CASSMGRHGEQFF
TRBD1	TRBV19	TRBJ2-6	.	TGTGCCAGTAGATGGACAGGGGGCAGCTCTGGGAACAACGTACTGACTTTC	CASRWTGGSSGNNVLTF
TRBD2	TRBV20-1	TRBJ2-1	.	TGCAGTGCTAGAGATCCCATAGCGGGAGACTCCTACAGTGAGCAGTTCTTC	CSARDPIAGDSYSEQFF
.	TRBV7-2	TRBJ2-1	once	TGTGCCAGCAGCTTGAGCAAGGTTGAGAACAATGAGCAGTTCTTC	CASSLSKVENNEQFF
TRBD2	TRBV20-1	TRBJ2-7	.	TGCAGTGCTAGTCTACTAGCGGTGGGCTACGAGCAGTATTTC	CSASLLAVGYEQYF
TRBD2	TRBV24-1	TRBJ2-1	.	TGTGCCACCAGTGATTGGGGACTAGCGGCGTCTGGAACCTACAATGAGCAGTTCTTC	CATSDWGLAASGTYNEQFF
.	TRBV7-6	TRBJ1-1	medium-sized	TGTGCCAGCAGTCCATCCAGGGTCACTGAAGCTTTCTTT	CASSPSRVTEAFF
.	TRBV7-6	TRBJ1-1	medium-sized	TGTGCCAGCAGCCCGGGGTACCGCACTGAAGCTTTCTTT	CASSPGYRTEAFF
.	TRBV5-1	TRBJ2-5	medium-sized	TGCGCCAGCAGCTCTTCAGGGTATGAGACCCAGTACTTC	CASSSSGYETQYF
.	TRBV28	TRBJ2-7	.	TGTGCCAGCACCCGGACAGCAACTCGTCGAGAGCAGTACTTC	CASTRTATRREQYF
TRBD2	TRBV28	TRBJ2-1	.	TGTGCCAGCATCCCTGGGGGCGGGAGGCGGATAGCTGAATACAATGAGCAGTTCTTC	CASIPGGGRRIAEYNEQFF
.	TRBV7-9	TRBJ2-1	few	TGTGCCATGTCGAGCTCCTACAATGAGCAGTTCTTC	CAMSSSYNEQFF
TRBD1	TRBV11-2	TRBJ2-7	.	TGTGCCAGCACTGCGACAGGGGGCGAGCAGTACTTC	CASTATGGEQYF
TRBD1	TRBV6-2/TRBV6-3	TRBJ1-5	large	TGTGCCAGCAGTTCTCGGACAGGAGGGAATCAGCCCCAGCATTTT	CASSSRTGGNQPQHF
TRBD2	TRBV7-3	TRBJ2-1	.	TGTGCCAGCAGCTTAACCCCAGGGATCCTAGCGGGAAATGAGCAGTTCTTC	CASSLTPGILAGNEQFF
TRBD2	TRBV6-2/TRBV6-3	TRBJ2-5	medium-sized	TGTGCCAGCAGTCTCAGTGGGGGGGTAGGAGAGACCCAGTACTTC	CASSLSGGVGETQYF
TRBD1	TRBV11-3	TRBJ1-1	.	TGTGCCAGCAGCTTAGTGGGACAGGGCCCTGAAGCTTTCTTT	CASSLVGQGPEAFF
.	TRBV5-1	TRBJ1-3	.	TGCGCCAGCAGCTTGGGCGGTCCTGGGACAGGAAACACCATATATTTT	CASSLGGPGTGNTIYF
.	TRBV11-2	TRBJ2-3	.	TGTGCCAGCAGTCACAGAGGGGGAGCTAGCACAGATACGCAGTATTTT	CASSHRGGASTDTQYF
.	TRBV27	TRBJ2-3	.	TGTGCCAGCAGGGACATTTCGGGCACAGATACGCAGTATTTT	CASRDISGTDTQYF